Listed below are T cell receptor beta chains from one sample, sequenced in a study of T cell responses to AZD1222 COVID-19 vaccine. Clones were sequenced by immunoSEQ multiplex PCR, and TCRdb holds only the in-frame ones, with some missing. In the table there are 150,000 to 200,000 clones, 90% to 95% of which are singletons. This specimen consisted of peripheral blood, obtained 28 days after the second AZD1222 dose. Receptor source: an adult who received the AZD1222 COVID-19 vaccine. Each CDR3 is given with its conserved first and last residue. A D gene is named only where the DNA matches it firmly. For some rows the clone size is stated as once, few or many, or as a class when expanded; others skip it.

cdr3_length j_call d_call clone_size v_call cdr3_aa cdr3_nt
15 TRBJ2-7 NA NA TRBV2 CASSERHFPTYEQYF TGTGCCAGCAGTGAACGGCACTTCCCCACCTACGAGCAGTACTTC
16 TRBJ2-1 TRBD2 NA TRBV6-2/TRBV6-3 CASSPPGLAGGNEQFF TGTGCCAGCAGTCCACCGGGACTAGCGGGGGGGAATGAGCAGTTCTTC
13 TRBJ1-2 NA NA TRBV5-8 CASSLVQVEGYTF TGTGCCAGCAGCTTGGTACAGGTGGAGGGCTACACCTTC
15 TRBJ1-6 NA NA TRBV6-2/TRBV6-3 CASSYLGRTNSPLHF TGTGCCAGCAGTTATCTGGGACGGACTAATTCACCCCTCCACTTT
16 TRBJ2-1 NA NA TRBV4-1 CASSQPTESSYNEQFF TGCGCCAGCAGCCAACCCACAGAGAGCTCCTACAATGAGCAGTTCTTC
18 TRBJ2-7 TRBD2 NA TRBV7-2 CASSLEGLAGARLYEQYF TGTGCCAGCAGCTTAGAGGGACTAGCGGGAGCAAGGCTGTACGAGCAGTACTTC
14 TRBJ1-5 NA NA TRBV18 CASSPTGSGQPQHF TGTGCCAGCTCACCCACAGGGTCGGGTCAGCCCCAGCATTTT
19 TRBJ2-6 NA NA TRBV27 CASSLYGAFPPAGANVLTF TGTGCCAGCAGTTTATATGGGGCCTTTCCACCGGCTGGGGCCAACGTCCTGACTTTC
15 TRBJ2-2 TRBD1 NA TRBV5-8 CASARGTGLTGELFF TGTGCCAGCGCTCGTGGGACAGGCCTCACCGGGGAGCTGTTTTTT
15 TRBJ1-6 NA once TRBV20-1 CSASPWEQPNSPLHF TGCAGTGCTAGTCCCTGGGAACAGCCTAATTCACCCCTCCACTTT
17 TRBJ2-1 TRBD1 NA TRBV6-2/TRBV6-3 CASSPQGPGTGINEQFF TGTGCCAGCAGTCCCCAAGGGCCCGGGACAGGGATAAATGAGCAGTTCTTC
13 TRBJ1-1 NA NA TRBV15 CATSRDWGAGAFF TGTGCCACCAGCAGAGATTGGGGGGCGGGAGCTTTCTTT
13 TRBJ2-3 NA NA TRBV27 CASSREFTDTQYF TGTGCCAGCAGTCGAGAGTTTACAGATACGCAGTATTTT
14 TRBJ2-2 NA NA TRBV5-1 CASSPKGQAGELFF TGCGCCAGCAGCCCGAAAGGACAAGCCGGGGAGCTGTTTTTT
10 TRBJ1-4 NA NA TRBV6-5 CASGDEKLFF TGTGCCAGCGGGGATGAAAAACTGTTTTTT
15 TRBJ2-1 NA NA TRBV27 CASSNRRTGPNEQFF TGTGCCAGCAGCAATAGGAGAACGGGTCCGAATGAGCAGTTCTTC
13 TRBJ1-1 NA NA TRBV18 CASSDFKGTEAFF TGTGCCAGCTCAGATTTTAAAGGGACTGAAGCTTTCTTT
12 TRBJ1-3 NA NA TRBV7-9 CASSPQGNTIYF TGTGCCAGCAGCCCTCAGGGAAACACCATATATTTT
16 TRBJ2-3 TRBD2 NA TRBV11-2 CASSSGTSNVADTQYF TGTGCCAGCAGCTCAGGGACTAGTAACGTTGCAGATACGCAGTATTTT
16 TRBJ1-2 NA NA TRBV11-2 CASSLKSAWAPYGYTF TGTGCCAGCAGCTTGAAGTCGGCGTGGGCCCCCTATGGCTACACCTTC
15 TRBJ1-1 NA NA TRBV18 CASSQGRILNTEAFF TGTGCCAGCTCACAAGGACGGATTTTGAACACTGAAGCTTTCTTT
15 TRBJ1-1 TRBD1 NA TRBV15 CATSPRRTGGFEAFF TGTGCCACCAGCCCCCGGCGGACAGGGGGTTTTGAAGCTTTCTTT
16 TRBJ2-5 NA NA TRBV5-6 CASSFQRALGWETQYF TGTGCCAGCAGCTTCCAGCGGGCCCTAGGGTGGGAGACCCAGTACTTC
15 TRBJ1-6 TRBD1 NA TRBV6-2/TRBV6-3 CASSPRGTGYSPLHF TGTGCCAGCAGCCCCCGCGGGACAGGGTATTCACCCCTCCACTTT
14 TRBJ2-7 NA NA TRBV30 CAWRDGQPSYEQYF TGTGCCTGGAGGGACGGACAGCCCTCCTACGAGCAGTACTTC
13 TRBJ1-2 NA NA TRBV27 CASYSQGLYGYTF TGTGCCAGCTATTCCCAGGGCCTCTATGGCTACACCTTC
14 TRBJ2-1 NA NA TRBV7-2 CASSLMLSGNEQFF TGTGCCAGCAGCTTAATGCTATCGGGAAATGAGCAGTTCTTC
17 TRBJ2-3 NA NA TRBV5-1 CASSQLPGTRGTDTQYF TGCGCCAGCAGCCAGCTACCCGGGACTCGCGGCACAGATACGCAGTATTTT
14 TRBJ2-7 TRBD1 NA TRBV10-3 CAIRAGTGESEQYF TGTGCCATCAGGGCCGGGACAGGTGAGTCCGAGCAGTACTTC
16 TRBJ1-4 NA NA TRBV14 CASSNRKGTTNEKLFF TGTGCCAGCAGCAATCGGAAGGGGACAACTAATGAAAAACTGTTTTTT